Below are 22 T cell receptor beta chains sequenced from a single sample in a study of patients and donors after allogeneic stem cell transplantation. TCRdb passed the RT-PCR reads through MiXCR, listing each CDR3 protein once. The repertoire has about 18,000 distinct CDR3 sequences, about 5% of them found once; the top ten carry around 42%. Sequencing input: blood, either unsorted or a sorted T cell fraction (not recorded which). The receptors come from a human donor who was either an allogeneic HSCT recipient or a stem cell or donor lymphocyte infusion donor (not recorded which). It is not recorded whose cells these are; they may come from a transplant donor.

Sample share makes this clonotype medium-sized. The chain recombines TRBV10-1 with TRBJ2-7; 7 bases fit TRBD1. The CDR3 is 12 amino acids. Unmatched junction bases numbered 4, after V lost 4 bases and J lost 7 bases. Germline loops: CDR1 WNHNN, CDR2 SYGVQD (reference sequence). CDR3 in DNA: TGCGCCAGCAGTGGACAGGGTGGGGAGCAGTACTTC. It encodes CASSGQGGEQYF.

The chain combines TRBV28 with TRBJ1-5, with 8 nucleotides matching TRBD1. The germline gives CDR1 MDHEN, CDR2 SYDVKM. V trimming: 7 bases; J trimming: 7 bases; junction bases outside the gene matches: 9. This CDR3 region has 14 residues. CDR3 in DNA: TGTGCCAGCAACAACCCAGGACAGGGCCAGCCCCAGCATTTT. It translates to CASNNPGQGQPQHF.

As DNA, the CDR3 is TGCACTGTCCTTCAGGGGGAGACCCAGTACTTC. It is translated as CTVLQGETQYF. The chain has TRBV20-1 and TRBJ2-5; D may be TRBD1 (6 bases). CDR1 is DFQATT, CDR2 SNEGSKA, per germline (reference sequence). The CDR3 spans 11 residues.

This clonotype showed up just a few times. V and J are TRBV6-1 and TRBJ1-5; 7 nucleotides align to TRBD1. The CDR3 has 14 amino acids. The germline gives CDR1 MNHNS, CDR2 SASEGT. With 5 bases clipped from V and 5 bases from J, the junction kept 6 bases outside the gene matches. The CDR3 coding sequence is TGTGCCAGCAGTCCGCAGGGGGGCCATCAGCCCCAGCATTTT. Protein: CASSPQGGHQPQHF.

The V and J genes are TRBV7-3 and TRBJ2-7; TRBD1 aligns across 9 bases. V lost 0 bases and J lost 3; bases outside the gene matches: 0. The CDR3 runs to 14 residues. In germline, CDR1 is SGHTA, CDR2 FQGTGA. CDR3 bases: TGTGCCAGCAGCTTAACGGGACAGGGCTACGAGCAGTACTTC. It translates to CASSLTGQGYEQYF.

This clonotype was counted many times. This chain uses TRBV6-2 or TRBV6-3 with TRBJ2-2, with D perhaps matching TRBD2 (6 bases). CDR1 and CDR2 (germline): MNHEY, SVGEGT. The CDR3 length is 15 residues. Trimming shortened V by 4 bases and J by 1 base, and 10 bases separated the two germline ends. In DNA, the CDR3 is TGTGCCAGCAGTTCCGGGACTCAGAACACCGGGGAGCTGTTTTTT. Translation gives CASSSGTQNTGELFF.

This clonotype was picked up many times. The V and J genes are TRBV7-9 and TRBJ2-5; a possible D gene is TRBD2 (6 bases). Germline values: CDR1 SEHNR, CDR2 FQNEAQ (reference sequence). V dropped 2 bases and J dropped 5 bases, with 9 bases sitting between them. CDR3 length: 13 amino acids. CDR3 loop: CASSLRAGETQYF. The CDR3 DNA reads as TGTGCCAGCAGCTTACGGGCGGGGGAGACCCAGTACTTC.

This clonotype has a count of ten or more. The rearrangement links TRBV20-1 to TRBJ1-4; unclear D gene. Trimming took off 3 bases at V and 0 bases at J, with 8 bases between the two ends. This CDR3 contains 14 residues. Germline V gene sequence: CDR1 DFQATT, CDR2 SNEGSKA (reference sequence). CDR3 loop: CSARPVPTNEKLFF. CDR3 in DNA: TGCAGTGCTAGGCCAGTCCCAACTAATGAAAAACTGTTTTTT.

The rearrangement links TRBV18 to TRBJ2-5; the match to TRBD2 covers 13 bases. Germline V lookup: CDR1 KGHSH, CDR2 LQKENI. Trimming removed 5 bases from V and 4 bases from J; junction bases left unmatched: 16. This CDR3 region has 19 residues. In DNA, the CDR3 is TGTGCCAGCTCATCAACCCGAGGGACTAGCGGGGCGAGAAGAGAGACCCAGTACTTC. Translating it yields CASSSTRGTSGARRETQYF.

At least ten counts were recorded for this clonotype. The chain has TRBV7-8 and TRBJ1-2, with TRBD1 as a possible D gene (6 bases). V shed 5 bases and J shed 4 bases, with 8 bases lying between them. The CDR3 is 12 amino acids. The germline V gene encodes CDR1 SGHVS and CDR2 FQNEAQ. The CDR3: CASSEDSYGYTF. CDR3 nucleotides: TGTGCCAGCAGCGAGGACAGCTATGGCTACACCTTC.

A note on this clonotype: A much more abundant neighbour one base away suggests this may be a read error. The chain combines TRBV19 with TRBJ2-2; D may be TRBD2 (6 bases). Per the germline V gene, CDR1 is LNHDA and CDR2 is SQIVND (reference sequence). The CDR3 loop spans 16 amino acids. V gave up 3 bases and J gave up 7 bases, with 18 bases separating them. CDR3 sequence (DNA): TGTGCCAGTAGTATGGAGGGTCAGAGGGCCCTCGGGGAGCTGTTTTTT. Amino acids: CASSMEGQRALGELFF.

The V gene is TRBV5-5, the J gene TRBJ1-2; D possibly corresponds to TRBD1 (5 bases). The CDR3 extends over 11 amino acids. Germline-derived CDR1 and CDR2 are SGHKS and YYEKEE (reference sequence). V lost 6 bases, J lost 8 bases, and 11 bases lay in between. The CDR3 DNA is TGTGCCAGCAAGTCGGGGGGAGGCTACACCTTC. This codes for CASKSGGGYTF.

This clonotype was detected a few times. This sequence joins TRBV20-1 and TRBJ2-5, with a possible D match to TRBD1 (5 bases). The germline V and J ends were trimmed by 4 bases and 7 bases, with 16 bases remaining between them. Germline CDR1 reads DFQATT; CDR2 reads SNEGSKA (reference sequence). CDR3 size: 13 residues. The CDR3 is CSATPQGSRTQYF. CDR3 bases: TGCAGTGCTACCCCGCAGGGATCCAGGACCCAGTACTTC.

There are many counts of this clonotype. The chain employs TRBV4-2 and TRBJ2-7, with 7 bases matching TRBD1. Germline V CDR1 and CDR2: LGHNA, YNFKEQ. The length of the CDR3 is 15 residues. With 4 bases clipped from V and 4 bases from J, the junction kept 10 bases outside the gene matches. DNA for the CDR3: TGTGCCAGCAGCCCTCAAGCCGGGACAGAGTACGAGCAGTACTTC. Amino acid sequence: CASSPQAGTEYEQYF.

This clonotype was recorded at least ten times. The genes are TRBV20-1 and TRBJ1-1, with D unclear. The V gene lost 5 bases and the J gene lost 4 bases, with 11 bases spanning the gap. Germline loops: CDR1 DFQATT, CDR2 SNEGSKA (reference sequence). This CDR3 spans 12 amino acids. DNA of the CDR3: TGCAGTGCTGGGTGGACCGGCACTGAAGCTTTCTTT. As protein: CSAGWTGTEAFF.

This chain links TRBV9 with TRBJ2-1, with TRBD2 matching 12 bases. Trimming removed 4 bases from V and 4 bases from J; junction bases left unmatched: 3. The CDR3 totals 15 residues. Germline V gives CDR1 SGDLS, CDR2 YYNGEE. CDR3: CASSSGLAGYNEQFF. In DNA form, the CDR3 reads TGTGCCAGCAGCTCTGGACTAGCGGGGTACAATGAGCAGTTCTTC.

This clonotype was picked up many times. This sequence joins TRBV2 and TRBJ2-6; D might be TRBD1 (6 bases). This CDR3 is 17 amino acids long. V dropped 6 bases and J dropped 0 bases, with 15 bases sitting between them. CDR1 and CDR2 (germline): SNHLY, FYNNEI. Written as DNA, the CDR3 is TGTGCCAGCAGACGGGACATCTTGGTCTCTGGGGCCAACGTCCTGACTTTC. Its translation is CASRRDILVSGANVLTF.

In its sample, this clonotype was seen many times. The genes are TRBV7-9 and TRBJ1-1; 8 bases align to TRBD1. The V segment lost 4 bases and the J segment 5 bases; nucleotides outside the gene matches: 6. The germline gives CDR1 SEHNR, CDR2 FQNEAQ (reference sequence). The length of the CDR3 is 14 residues. This CDR3 reads CASSSQGALTEAFF. In nucleotides, the CDR3 is TGTGCCAGCAGCTCTCAGGGGGCTCTTACTGAAGCTTTCTTT.

This clonotype was observed at least ten times. J is TRBJ2-7 and V is TRBV27; the D is unclear. CDR1 and CDR2 (germline): MNHEY, SMNVEV (reference sequence). There are 15 residues in the CDR3. Trimming shortened V by 6 bases and J by 2 bases, and 17 bases separated the two germline ends. CDR3 sequence reads: CASRGIYRPTYEQYF. CDR3 coding DNA: TGTGCCAGCAGGGGGATTTACAGACCTACCTACGAGCAGTACTTC.

In its sample, this clonotype was seen many times. V gene TRBV28 combines with J gene TRBJ1-2, with 10 bases identical to TRBD1. CDR1 is MDHEN and CDR2 is SYDVKM in the germline V gene. With V trimmed by 10 bases and J by 5 bases, 7 bases remained unmatched. This CDR3 is 13 amino acids long. In DNA, the CDR3 is TGTGCCACCAAAGGACAGGGGGAGTATGGCTACACCTTC. Protein sequence: CATKGQGEYGYTF.

This clonotype showed up many times. The chain has TRBV18 and TRBJ1-2; TRBD1 aligns across 9 bases. J gave up 7 bases and V 2 bases, and 11 bases lay outside the gene matches. CDR1 is KGHSH, CDR2 LQKENI, per germline. The CDR3 spans 16 residues. In DNA, the CDR3 is TGTGCCAGCTCACCATCGGCCAACAGGGGGCGGGGTGGCTACACCTTC. Protein: CASSPSANRGRGGYTF.

This clonotype is labeled as medium-sized. The genes are TRBV4-2 and TRBJ1-5; D not certain. CDR3 length: 15 residues. V lost 4 bases to trimming and J lost 5 bases, with 15 bases between them. Germline CDR1 LGHNA, CDR2 YNFKEQ. Here the CDR3 reads CASSPIHIEYQPQHF. CDR3 DNA sequence: TGTGCCAGCAGCCCCATTCACATAGAATATCAGCCCCAGCATTTT.